This TCR beta chain was observed in a study of blood T cells in healthy people across ages. The wider study: About one barcoded beta molecule per two T cells was captured by template switching.

Looked up from germline, CDR1 is SGHNT and CDR2 is YYREEE (reference sequence). The CDR3 extends over 16 amino acids. V lost 3 bases and J lost 5; bases outside the gene matches: 5. Combining a sample-barcoded 5' primer with a J-beta primer mix, a second PCR ran for roughly 7 to 12 cycles. TCRdb re-analysed the 5' RACE reads in MiXCR, keeping a single row per CDR3 protein. The sample contains 1.5 million or so distinct CDR3 sequences, 35% to 45% of which appear only once. The chain uses TRBV5-4 and TRBJ2-3; 14 bases are a match to TRBD2. The sample taken for sequencing was blood. This TCR came from a woman between 18 and 30 years old in good health. CDR3 nucleotides: TGTGCCAGCAGCTCCAGGACTAGCGGGGGGAGAGATACGCAGTATTTT. Residues: CASSSRTSGGRDTQYF.